The 2 T cell receptor beta chains given below trace back to one sample, sequenced in a study of blood T cell repertoires in COVID-19. Clones were sequenced by immunoSEQ multiplex PCR, and TCRdb holds only the in-frame ones, with some missing. The table has roughly 150,000 clones, 86% seen once. The source material was peripheral blood. These receptors all stem from a woman in her 70s with acute or convalescent COVID-19.

The rearrangement uses TRBV4-1 and TRBJ1-2; D possibly corresponds to TRBD1 (6 bases). CDR1 MGHRA and CDR2 YSYEKL come from the germline V gene. The length of the CDR3 is 15 residues. Trimming took off 1 base at V and 7 bases at J, with 16 bases between the two ends. CDR3 amino acids: CASSQVGAGQSGYTF. In nucleotides, the CDR3 is TGCGCCAGCAGCCAAGTTGGGGCCGGACAGTCTGGCTACACCTTC.

V and J are TRBV23-1 and TRBJ1-1, with D unclear. Being an ORF, TRBV23-1 has a function that is uncertain. CDR3 length equals 16 residues. The V gene lost 0 bases and the J gene lost 3 bases, with 14 bases spanning the gap. The CDR3 region has the DNA TGCGCCAGCAGTCAATCGTGGGAGGGCGAGGACACTGAAGCTTTCTTT. It yields the protein CASSQSWEGEDTEAFF.